This T cell receptor (beta chain) was identified in a study of T cells in Graves' hyperthyroidism and ophthalmopathy. Notes on the study in general: Most thyroid-expanded clonotypes above 0.001 were also found in blood. The model predicted ophthalmopathy a median around 6 months before onset.

This clonotype was observed many times. As yet, its antigen is unknown. RNA transcripts provided the source from which TCR beta CDR3 regions were amplified. With the HTBI primer set, the TCR CDR3 went through a first round of RT-PCR. TCRdb recomputed calls from the multiplex PCR reads with MiXCR, one row per CDR3 protein. Here the sample spans about 560,000 distinct CDR3 sequences, over 15% being singletons. Clinical symptoms, serum thyroxine and TRAb, thyroid ultrasound and orbital computed tomography were used for the diagnoses. PBMCs were collected from a roughly 10 ml volume of fresh peripheral blood. CDR1 and CDR2 (germline): PRHDT, FYEKMQ (reference sequence). CDR3 size: 14 residues. The V gene end was trimmed by 5 bases and the J gene end by 4 bases; junction bases not matched to a gene: 6.

This chain uses TRBV13 with TRBJ1-2; 8 nucleotides match TRBD1. Sequencing was carried out using blood. The clonotype comes from a woman aged 18-30 years with Graves' hyperthyroidism. CDR3 sequence: CASSPLGTGYGYTF. In DNA, the CDR3 is TGTGCCAGCAGCCCTCTGGGGACAGGCTATGGCTACACCTTC.